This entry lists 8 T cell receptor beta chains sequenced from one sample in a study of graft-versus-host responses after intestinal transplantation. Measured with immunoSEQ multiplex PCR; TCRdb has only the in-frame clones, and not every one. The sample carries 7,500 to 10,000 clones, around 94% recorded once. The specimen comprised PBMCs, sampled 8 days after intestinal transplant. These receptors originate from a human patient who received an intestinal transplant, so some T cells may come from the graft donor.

As DNA, the CDR3 is TGTGCCAGCAGCAAAGGACAGGCTCCGGCCGGCACTGAAGCTTTCTTT. This gives the protein CASSKGQAPAGTEAFF. The genes are TRBV7-9 and TRBJ1-1; 7 bases are a match to TRBD1. With 5 bases clipped from V and 4 bases from J, the junction kept 13 bases outside the gene matches. This CDR3 region has 16 residues. CDR1 is SEHNR and CDR2 is FQNEAQ in the germline V gene (reference sequence). Complete variable domain (other parts from reference TRBV7-9 and TRBJ1-1): DTGVSQNPRHKITKRGQNVTFRCDPISEHNRLYWYRQTLGQGPEFLTYFQNEAQLEKSRLLSDRFSAERPKGSFSTLEIQRTEQGDSAMYLCASSKGQAPAGTEAFFGQGTRLTVV.

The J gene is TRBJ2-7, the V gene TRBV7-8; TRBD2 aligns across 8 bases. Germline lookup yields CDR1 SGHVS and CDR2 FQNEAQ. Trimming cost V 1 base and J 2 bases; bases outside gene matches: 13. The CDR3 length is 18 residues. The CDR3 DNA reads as TGTGCCAGCAGCTTAGGCCAATACGGGAGGGCCGTCACCTACGAGCAGTACTTC. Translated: CASSLGQYGRAVTYEQYF. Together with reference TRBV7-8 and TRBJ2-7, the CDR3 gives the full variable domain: GAGVSQSPRYKVAKRGQDVALRCDPISGHVSLFWYQQALGQGPEFLTYFQNEAQLDKSGLPSDRFFAERPEGSVSTLKIQRTQQEDSAVYLCASSLGQYGRAVTYEQYFGPGTRLTVT.

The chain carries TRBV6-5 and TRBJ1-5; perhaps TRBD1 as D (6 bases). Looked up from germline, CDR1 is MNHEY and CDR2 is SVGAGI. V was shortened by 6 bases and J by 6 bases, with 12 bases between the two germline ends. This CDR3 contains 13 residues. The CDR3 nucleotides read TGTGCCAGCAGCCACAGGGCAGGTCAGCCCCAGCATTTT. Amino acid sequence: CASSHRAGQPQHF.

The CDR3: CAISEYGREDEQYF. The CDR3 nucleotides are TGTGCCATCAGTGAGTATGGGAGGGAGGACGAGCAGTACTTC. The chain combines TRBV10-3 with TRBJ2-7; 7 bases align to TRBD2. Per germline, CDR1 ENHRY and CDR2 SYGVKD. The V and J ends lost 1 base and 5 bases, in that order; junction bases with no gene match: 5. The CDR3 runs to 14 residues.

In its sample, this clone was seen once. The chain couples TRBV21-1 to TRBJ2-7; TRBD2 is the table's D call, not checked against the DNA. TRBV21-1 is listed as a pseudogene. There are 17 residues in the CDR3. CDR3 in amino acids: CASSKPDRVAWVGEQYF. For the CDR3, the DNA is TGTGCCAGCAGCAAACCTGACCGGGTCGCCTGGGTTGGCGAGCAGTACTTC.

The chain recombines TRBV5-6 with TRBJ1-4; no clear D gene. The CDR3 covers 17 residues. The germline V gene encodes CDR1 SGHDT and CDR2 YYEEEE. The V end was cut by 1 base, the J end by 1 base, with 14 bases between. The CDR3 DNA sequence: TGTGCCAGCAGCTTGAACGGGGATTGGGAAACTAATGAAAAACTGTTTTTT. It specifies CASSLNGDWETNEKLFF.

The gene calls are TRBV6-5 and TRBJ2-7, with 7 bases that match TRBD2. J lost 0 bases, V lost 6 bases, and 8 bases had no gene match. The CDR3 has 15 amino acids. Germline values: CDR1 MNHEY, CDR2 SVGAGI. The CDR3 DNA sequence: TGTGCCAGCAGACCCCTCAGGGACTACTCCTACGAGCAGTACTTC. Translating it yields CASRPLRDYSYEQYF.

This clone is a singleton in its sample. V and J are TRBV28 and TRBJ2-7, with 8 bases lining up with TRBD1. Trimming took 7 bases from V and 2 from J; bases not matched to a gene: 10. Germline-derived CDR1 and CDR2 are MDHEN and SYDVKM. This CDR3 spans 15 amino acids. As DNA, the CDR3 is TGTGCCAGCACCGCCCCCGGGACAGGAGCCTACGAGCAGTACTTC. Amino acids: CASTAPGTGAYEQYF. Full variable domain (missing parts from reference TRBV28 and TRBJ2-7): DVKVTQSSRYLVKRTGEKVFLECVQDMDHENMFWYRQDPGLGLRLIYFSYDVKMKEKGDIPEGYSVSREKKERFSLILESASTNQTSMYLCASTAPGTGAYEQYFGPGTRLTVT.